This T cell receptor (beta chain) was recovered during a study of siplizumab effects on memory and regulatory T cells (dated by TCRdb to about 2019). General notes on the study: The study looked at the effect of siplizumab, an anti-CD2 antibody, on alloreactive T-cell subsets in allogeneic mixed lymphocyte reactions made from human PBMCs.

TCRbeta CDR3 sequencing was performed on sorted unstimulated T cells and on proliferating T cells recovered from mixed lymphocyte reactions. Fresh whole blood from approximately 9 HLA-typed healthy donors was used to isolate PBMCs. To map where alloreactive clones came from, CD4+ regulatory T cells in the unstimulated state were FACS-sorted. The research as a whole found: Unstimulated naive T cells appeared to be more diverse than memory T cells, and naive cells seemed to make a substantial contribution to the alloresponse. Siplizumab significantly reduced the cumulative frequency of alloreactive sequences traceable to unstimulated CD4+ memory T cells. Sequences below about 10^-5 frequency were poorly captured, so only a minor fraction of alloreactive clones could be mapped to unstimulated subsets. Of the alloreactive CD4+ clones that could be mapped, the Treg-derived share averaged 68.8% with siplizumab compared with roughly 25% in control reactions. A naive or memory phenotype could not be assigned to roughly 75-95% of proliferating CD4+ or CD8+ clones. Whether proliferating Tregs from siplizumab cultures actually had suppressive function was not functionally confirmed.

According to the germline V gene, CDR1 reads SGHNT and CDR2 reads YENEEA. There are 16 amino acids in the CDR3, from cysteine to phenylalanine inclusive. Of the read, only the CDR3 DNA is kept; its 48 bases are in frame from base 1. V is pruned by 5 bases and J by 5 bases, leaving 10 bases of the junction without a gene match. Libraries were made using the immunoSEQ multiplex PCR assay. Each sample had 80,000 to 100,000 TCR templates assayed by the deep sequencing platform. Genomic DNA extracted from sorted T cells was the material used for TCRbeta CDR3 sequencing. Per the authors' processing: The R programming language was used for clonal analysis of the TCRbeta CDR3 data. Alloreactive CD4+ and CD8+ clones were defined by comparing unstimulated samples with post-reaction CFSE-low samples. Regulatory or non-regulatory origin of alloreactive CD4+ clones was assigned by matching sequences to the sorted unstimulated Treg and non-Treg repertoires. Here the immuneACCESS table is served through TCRdb, limited to in-frame sequences with V and J called. Missing clones are a known gap in these copies; in checked studies unresolved V genes cover under half, and the rest lacks a known reason. That table supplies the V and J calls and clone size; D and trimming were determined from the DNA. In all, the sample holds 70,000 or so clones, and 88% of those were seen once. Roughly 1.7% of the sample belongs to the ten largest clones.

A word on this clone: Its specific antigen is unknown. No much larger clone is present one base from it, and per-base qualities are unavailable.

What was sequenced was Tregs sorted from blood. The clonotype comes from a human donor in good health. The chain is made from TRBV11-3 and TRBJ2-2, and 8 junctional nucleotides match TRBD1. The CDR3 loop reads CASSPRGTGRTGELFF. The DNA reads TGTGCCAGCAGCCCGAGAGGGACAGGTCGTACCGGGGAGCTGTTTTTT. Full variable domain (CDR3 extended with the reference TRBV11-3 and TRBJ2-2 proteins): EAGVVQSPRYKIIEKKQPVAFWCNPISGHNTLYWYLQNLGQGPELLIRYENEEAVDDSQLPKDRFSAERLKGVDSTLKIQPAELGDSAVYLCASSPRGTGRTGELFFGEGSRLTVL.